The 5 T cell receptor beta chains below were found in one sample sequenced in a study of OX40 agonist ivuxolimab in advanced cancers. Data came from immunoSEQ multiplex PCR; TCRdb stores just in-frame clones and leaves some out. The table shows 50,000 to 65,000 clones, with 82% occurring only once. The specimen was CD4+ or CD8+ T cells sorted from blood, collected in a trial of the OX40 agonist ivuxolimab. The origin of the receptors is an adult with an advanced solid tumor such as melanoma, head and neck, liver or kidney cancer.

The chain couples TRBV5-1 to TRBJ2-7, with a possible D match to TRBD1 (6 bases). CDR1 and CDR2 (germline): SGHRS, YFSETQ. The CDR3 has 13 residues. Trimming cost V 4 bases and J 2 bases, with 10 bases left between them. The CDR3 region is CASSLDSPYEQYF. CDR3 coding DNA: TGCGCCAGCAGCCTGGACAGTCCCTACGAGCAGTACTTC.

The rearrangement links TRBV4-3 to TRBJ1-2; D uncertain. Germline loops: CDR1 LGHNA, CDR2 YSLEER. CDR3 length equals 14 residues. The V and J ends lost 1 base and 4 bases respectively, with 10 bases between them. CDR3 coding DNA: TGCGCCAGCAGCCAAGGAGCCGGGAGCTATGGCTACACCTTC. Protein sequence: CASSQGAGSYGYTF.

The gene calls are TRBV28 and TRBJ1-1, with no clear D. Per germline, CDR1 MDHEN and CDR2 SYDVKM. V lost 6 bases and J lost 4, with 6 bases in between. The CDR3 covers 11 residues. CDR3: CASSHVTEAFF. The CDR3 nucleotides are TGTGCCAGCAGCCATGTCACTGAAGCTTTCTTT.

CDR3 DNA: TGTGCCAGCAGTTGGCCCTCCCGCGGGAGGAATGAGCAGTTCTTC. It encodes CASSWPSRGRNEQFF. This chain connects TRBV28 to TRBJ2-1, with TRBD2 matching over 8 bases. Germline V gives CDR1 MDHEN, CDR2 SYDVKM. V lost 4 bases to trimming and J lost 7 bases; unmatched junction nucleotides: 9. This CDR3 region has 15 residues.

The CDR3 DNA follows: TGTGCCACCAGCAGAGCGAGCGGAGCAGAGACGGGTCAGCCCCAGCATTTT. Translated, it gives CATSRASGAETGQPQHF. The rearrangement links TRBV15 to TRBJ1-5, with D uncertain. Trimming pared 1 base from V and 6 bases from J, leaving 19 bases between. The CDR3 runs to 17 residues. Germline CDR1 is LNHNV and CDR2 is YYDKDF (reference sequence).